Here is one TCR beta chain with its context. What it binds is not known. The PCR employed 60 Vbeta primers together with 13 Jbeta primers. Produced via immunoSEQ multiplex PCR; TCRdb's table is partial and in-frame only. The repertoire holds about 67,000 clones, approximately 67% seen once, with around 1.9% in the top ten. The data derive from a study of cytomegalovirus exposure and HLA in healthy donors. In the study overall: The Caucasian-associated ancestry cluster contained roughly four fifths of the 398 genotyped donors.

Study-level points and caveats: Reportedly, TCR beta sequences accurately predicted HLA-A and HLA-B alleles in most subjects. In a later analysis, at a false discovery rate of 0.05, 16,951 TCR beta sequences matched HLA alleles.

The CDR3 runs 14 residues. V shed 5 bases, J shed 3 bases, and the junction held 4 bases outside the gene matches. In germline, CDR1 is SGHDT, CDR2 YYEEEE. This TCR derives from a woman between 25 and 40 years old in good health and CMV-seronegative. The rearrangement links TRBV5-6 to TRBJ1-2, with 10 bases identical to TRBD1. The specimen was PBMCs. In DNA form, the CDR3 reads TGTGCCAGCAGTTCGGACAGGGGGGACTATGGCTACACCTTC. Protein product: CASSSDRGDYGYTF.